What follows describes a single T cell receptor beta chain. The record originates from a study of blood T cell repertoires in COVID-19. Produced via immunoSEQ multiplex PCR; TCRdb's table is partial and in-frame only. This table has about 230,000 clones, more than 65% appearing once. With 1 base clipped from V and 0 bases from J, the junction kept 5 bases outside the gene matches. The CDR3 has 17 amino acids. CDR1 SGDLS and CDR2 YYNGEE come from the germline V gene. The receptor's source is a man aged 50 to 59 with active or convalescent COVID-19. The chain has TRBV9 and TRBJ2-3, with 10 bases identical to TRBD2. Sequencing was done on a sample of peripheral blood. CDR3 sequence: CASSVSSGGLSTDTQYF. The DNA for the CDR3 is TGTGCCAGCAGCGTATCTAGCGGGGGCCTAAGCACAGATACGCAGTATTTT.